These 13 T cell receptor beta chains were all obtained from the same sample, sequenced in a study of cytomegalovirus exposure and HLA in healthy donors. Amplification used 60 Vbeta primers and 13 Jbeta primers. The table came from immunoSEQ multiplex PCR; TCRdb's copy has only in-frame clones and leaves some out. The data contain approximately 220,000 clones, roughly four fifths of them singletons. Sequencing used PBMCs. The receptors here all came from a girl aged 10-17 years in good health and CMV-seronegative.

This rearrangement joins TRBV6-1 to TRBJ2-5; 8 bases are a match to TRBD1. The germline CDR1 and CDR2 sequences are MNHNS and SASEGT. The CDR3 sequence is 15 residues long. Trimming removed 5 bases from V and 5 bases from J; junction bases left unmatched: 10. This chain's CDR3 is CASSPRTGLWETQYF. CDR3 nucleotide sequence: TGTGCCAGCAGTCCTCGGACAGGGCTATGGGAGACCCAGTACTTC.

The rearrangement links TRBV19 to TRBJ2-7; 8 positions agree with TRBD1. This CDR3 contains 15 residues. Germline CDR1 reads LNHDA; CDR2 reads SQIVND (reference sequence). J was trimmed by 5 bases and V by 4 bases; bases with no gene match: 10. The DNA for the CDR3 is TGTGCCAGTAGTAGATTCCGGGACAGGTTCGACGAGCAGTACTTC. It encodes CASSRFRDRFDEQYF.

The chain has TRBV5-1 and TRBJ1-5, with TRBD1 as a possible D gene (5 bases). V lost 4 bases and J 7 bases, leaving 15 bases between the germline ends. The CDR3 runs to 14 residues. The V gene's germline CDR1 is SGHRS and CDR2 YFSETQ. The CDR3 DNA sequence: TGCGCCAGCAGCACTTGGGGAAGGGGACAGCCCCAGCATTTT. Translation gives CASSTWGRGQPQHF.

This chain links TRBV28 with TRBJ1-3; 7 bases map to TRBD1. Germline trimming cut 7 bases from V and 2 bases from J; bases unmatched to any gene: 14. CDR3 length equals 17 residues. Germline loops: CDR1 MDHEN, CDR2 SYDVKM. The CDR3 is CASNVEGGELPGNTIYF. The DNA of the CDR3 is TGTGCCAGCAATGTCGAAGGGGGCGAGCTCCCTGGAAACACCATATATTTT.

The J gene is TRBJ2-1, the V gene TRBV11-3; D gene uncertain. The CDR3 consists of 16 residues. Per the germline V gene, CDR1 is SGHNT and CDR2 is YENEEA. Trimming pared 5 bases from V and 1 base from J, leaving 15 bases between. The CDR3 coding sequence is TGTGCCAGCAGCGAAGAAAGATCGAGGTCCTACAATGAGCAGTTCTTC. Residues: CASSEERSRSYNEQFF.

This clone was seen a single time. The chain joins TRBV28 to TRBJ1-5; possible D gene TRBD1, 5 bases. The V end lost 4 bases, the J end lost 1 base, and 11 bases lay between the germline ends. Germline CDR1 reads MDHEN; CDR2 reads SYDVKM. The CDR3 totals 15 residues. CDR3 DNA: TGTGCCAGCAGTTCAGGAGGGGCCAGCAATCAGCCCCAGCATTTT. Translation gives CASSSGGASNQPQHF.

The chain joins TRBV6-5 to TRBJ2-7; 9 nucleotides align to TRBD1. J gave up 2 bases and V 4 bases, and 6 bases lay outside the gene matches. The CDR3 length is 15 residues. From germline, CDR1 is MNHEY and CDR2 SVGAGI. The CDR3 is CASSSAGTGTYEQYF. In DNA, the CDR3 is TGTGCCAGCAGTTCGGCCGGGACAGGGACCTACGAGCAGTACTTC.

This clone has more than one count but fewer than ten. J is TRBJ2-7 and V is TRBV14; 8 positions match TRBD1. Unmatched junction bases numbered 15, after V lost 4 bases and J lost 1 base. The CDR3 totals 18 residues. Looked up from germline, CDR1 is SGHDN and CDR2 is FVKESK. The DNA of the CDR3 is TGTGCCAGCAGCCCGAAGGGTCTGGGGCAGGGGGCTTCCTACGAGCAGTACTTC. Its translation is CASSPKGLGQGASYEQYF. Full variable domain (remainder filled in from reference TRBV14 and TRBJ2-7): EAGVTQFPSHSVIEKGQTVTLRCDPISGHDNLYWYRRVMGKEIKFLLHFVKESKQDESGMPNNRFLAERTGGTYSTLKVQPAELEDSGVYFCASSPKGLGQGASYEQYFGPGTRLTVT.

In its sample, this clone was seen once. This chain joins TRBV27 and TRBJ2-7; D might be TRBD2 (6 bases). The germline CDR1 and CDR2 sequences are MNHEY and SMNVEV (reference sequence). V shed 3 bases and J shed 0 bases, with 15 bases lying between them. CDR3 length: 16 amino acids. DNA for the CDR3: TGTGCCAGCAGTTTTAGCGGAACAGAGAGCTCCTACGAGCAGTACTTC. Amino acid sequence: CASSFSGTESSYEQYF.

This chain uses TRBV18 with TRBJ2-5; 13 bases line up with TRBD2. The CDR3 extends over 15 amino acids. The V gene's germline CDR1 is KGHSH and CDR2 LQKENI. After removal of 3 bases from V and 4 bases from J, the junction contained 2 bases not matched to a gene. The CDR3 bases are TGTGCCAGCTCACCCAGGACTAGCGGGAGAGAGACCCAGTACTTC. It codes for CASSPRTSGRETQYF.

V is TRBV7-8 and J is TRBJ1-1; TRBD1 aligns across 11 bases. The junction had 16 bases not matched to a gene; V was cut back by 0 bases and J by 4 bases. The V gene's germline CDR1 is SGHVS and CDR2 FQNEAQ. This CDR3 comprises 20 residues. CDR3 coding DNA: TGTGCCAGCAGCTTAGCGCTTGGGGACAGGGGGTGGTTGACGCCCACTGAAGCTTTCTTT. Translated, it gives CASSLALGDRGWLTPTEAFF.

The V call is TRBV5-4, the J call TRBJ2-5, with D perhaps TRBD2 (6 bases). Germline CDR1 and CDR2: SGHNT and YYREEE (reference sequence). V lost 1 base and J lost 2, with 9 bases in between. The CDR3 sequence is 14 residues long. The chain's CDR3 is CASSLNSGQETQYF. CDR3 DNA sequence: TGTGCCAGCAGCTTGAATAGCGGACAAGAGACCCAGTACTTC.

This chain links TRBV2 with TRBJ2-5; perhaps TRBD2 as D (6 bases). The germline V gene encodes CDR1 SNHLY and CDR2 FYNNEI. Trimming took off 0 bases at V and 5 bases at J, with 16 bases between the two ends. The CDR3 is made up of 16 amino acids. The CDR3 sequence is CASSEALSPGVETQYF. The CDR3 nucleotides read TGTGCCAGCAGTGAAGCGCTTTCCCCGGGGGTGGAGACCCAGTACTTC. Full variable domain (remainder filled in from reference TRBV2 and TRBJ2-5): EPEVTQTPSHQVTQMGQEVILRCVPISNHLYFYWYRQILGQKVEFLVSFYNNEISEKSEIFDDQFSVERPDGSNFTLKIRSTKLEDSAMYFCASSEALSPGVETQYFGPGTRLLVL.